This T cell receptor (beta chain) came from a study of blood T cell repertoires in COVID-19. Study summary: The United States, Italy and Spain supplied acute and convalescent COVID-19 samples. Sources were T cells, B-cell-depleted T cells, or PBMCs; the material itself was cDNA or gDNA.

Germline lookup yields CDR1 SGHNT and CDR2 YYREEE (reference sequence). Trimming cost V 3 bases and J 2 bases, with 12 bases left between them. The CDR3 covers 14 residues. In the original processing: Amplified reference gene primers provided the basis for estimating nucleated cell counts. Generated by immunoSEQ multiplex PCR, the TCRdb table keeps only in-frame clones and is missing some. D and trimming were read from the DNA, whereas the V and J calls and clone size are those reported in that table. The table includes around 260,000 clones, 83% detected once. The sample was peripheral blood. The TCR sequence derives from a woman between 50 and 59 years old who had recovered from COVID-19. The rearrangement joins TRBV5-4 to TRBJ2-7; D not resolved. The CDR3 region has the DNA TGTGCCAGCAGCTCGGGTAAGGCCCCCTACGAGCAGTACTTC. Translation: CASSSGKAPYEQYF.